This T cell receptor (beta chain) was observed in a study of siplizumab effects on memory and regulatory T cells. Whole-study findings and limits: On average, about 70% of mappable alloreactive CD4+ clones were Treg-derived under siplizumab, against 26.9% in controls. Naive T cells looked more diverse than memory cells, and they looked like major contributors to the alloresponse. Alloreactive sequences tracing back to unstimulated CD4+ memory cells fell significantly with siplizumab.

With respect to this clone: The antigen is undetermined.

V lost 0 bases and J lost 3, with 28 bases in between. The CDR3 has 21 residues. Germline values: CDR1 LGHNT, CDR2 FRNRAP. Data came from immunoSEQ multiplex PCR; TCRdb stores just in-frame clones and leaves some out. The table has more than 75,000 clones, roughly 96% seen once; the top ten hold roughly 0.033%. The sequenced sample consisted of naive CD4+ T cells sorted from blood. The clonotype comes from a human donor in good health. V usage is TRBV12-5 and J usage is TRBJ2-3; perhaps TRBD1 as D (6 bases). CDR3 DNA sequence: TGTGCTAGTGGTTTGGTGGTTCCACAGGGAGAGGTCGTCTACCTTACAGATACGCAGTATTTT. Residues: CASGLVVPQGEVVYLTDTQYF.